This T cell receptor beta chain originates from a study of cytomegalovirus exposure and HLA in healthy donors. The PCR ran on 60 Vbeta and 13 Jbeta primers. Measured with immunoSEQ multiplex PCR; TCRdb has only the in-frame clones, and not every one. The data show approximately 140,000 clones, around 60% seen once. The CDR3 sequence is 14 residues long. With 6 bases removed from V and 5 bases from J, the gap between germline ends came to 14 bases. CDR1 and CDR2 (germline): ENHRY, SYGVKD. The receptor was isolated from an older woman in good health and CMV-seropositive. V and J are TRBV10-3 and TRBJ2-4; D might be TRBD1 (6 bases). The sample was PBMCs. The CDR3 DNA is TGTGCCATCAGCCCTACAGGGAACGAAAACATTCAGTACTTC. Protein product: CAISPTGNENIQYF.